This passage covers 31 T cell receptor beta chains from one sample sequenced in a study of CD8+ T cells in alopecia areata. Sequencing used cDNA as its template, made by extracting RNA and reverse transcribing it. Only in-frame clones appear in the TCRdb table, and some are missing; sequencing was by immunoSEQ multiplex PCR. The sample contains hundreds of thousands of clones, approximately 72% of which appear only once. Regarding treatment: oral pan-JAK inhibitor, 5-10 mg twice daily. The sequencing here drew on CD4+ T cells sorted from blood, taken at week 44, from a patient treated with tofacitinib. These receptor sequences come from a human donor with alopecia areata.

The chain links TRBV5-6 to TRBJ2-7; D not certain. V was clipped by 4 bases and J by 6 bases, with 17 bases between them. Germline lookup yields CDR1 SGHDT and CDR2 YYEEEE. The CDR3 consists of 14 residues. In DNA form, the CDR3 reads TGTGCCAGCAGCGTAGACCCGGGTGGGTCCGAGCAGTACTTC. As protein: CASSVDPGGSEQYF.

V usage is TRBV7-2 and J usage is TRBJ2-1, with D possibly TRBD1 on 5 matching bases. The V end was cut by 7 bases, the J end by 5 bases, with 12 bases between. Germline CDR1 SGHTA, CDR2 FQGNSA. The CDR3 is 13 amino acids. CDR3 bases: TGTGCCAGCAATGGACACGGAAACAATGAGCAGTTCTTC. It specifies CASNGHGNNEQFF.

The rearrangement joins TRBV6-5 to TRBJ2-7, with D uncertain. This CDR3 has 14 residues. Germline CDR1 and CDR2: MNHEY and SVGAGI. V was shortened by 0 bases and J by 2 bases, with 8 bases between the two germline ends. CDR3 in DNA: TGTGCCAGCAGTTACTCGCCGTGGGCCTACGAGCAGTACTTC. Protein product: CASSYSPWAYEQYF.

This chain connects TRBV28 to TRBJ1-4; a weak D match, TRBD1 (5 bases). The germline V and J ends were trimmed by 7 bases and 0 bases, with 12 bases remaining between them. This CDR3 is built from 15 residues. In germline, CDR1 is MDHEN, CDR2 SYDVKM. The CDR3 loop reads CASTFSGATNEKLFF. Here the CDR3 DNA reads TGTGCCAGCACATTCTCGGGGGCAACTAATGAAAAACTGTTTTTT.

The chain carries TRBV28 and TRBJ2-7, with D perhaps TRBD1 (6 bases). Trimming left V 8 bases short and J 3 bases short, with 20 bases between. Germline V CDR1 and CDR2: MDHEN, SYDVKM. The CDR3 spans 15 residues. CDR3 protein: CASYGTGQSFYEQYF. CDR3 DNA sequence: TGTGCCAGCTACGGAACAGGACAGAGTTTCTACGAGCAGTACTTC.

The chain carries TRBV25-1 and TRBJ1-1, with D possibly being TRBD1 (6 bases). Looked up from germline, CDR1 is MGHDK and CDR2 is SYGVNS. The CDR3 sequence is 13 residues long. Trimming removed 4 bases at V and 4 bases at J, with 10 bases between. CDR3 bases: TGTGCCAGCAGTGGGGTAGGGGGCACTGAAGCTTTCTTT. It translates to CASSGVGGTEAFF.

This chain connects TRBV18 to TRBJ2-7; the D is unclear. The CDR3 runs to 13 residues. Trimming left V 4 bases short and J 3 bases short, with 10 bases between. Germline CDR1 and CDR2: KGHSH and LQKENI. CDR3 region: CASSRGTNYEQYF. The CDR3, as DNA: TGTGCCAGCTCACGCGGAACAAACTACGAGCAGTACTTC.

This rearrangement joins TRBV19 to TRBJ2-6; 8 positions agree with TRBD1. The germline gives CDR1 LNHDA, CDR2 SQIVND (reference sequence). V lost 6 bases and J lost 1; bases outside the gene matches: 8. The CDR3 runs to 17 residues. CDR3 region: CASRVGTGLSGANVLTF. The CDR3 bases are TGTGCCAGTAGGGTCGGGACAGGACTTTCTGGGGCCAACGTCCTGACTTTC. Full variable domain (missing parts from reference TRBV19 and TRBJ2-6): DGGITQSPKYLFRKEGQNVTLSCEQNLNHDAMYWYRQDPGQGLRLIYYSQIVNDFQKGDIAEGYSVSREKKESFPLTVTSAQKNPTAFYLCASRVGTGLSGANVLTFGAGSRLTVL.

This clone was recorded many times. The rearrangement links TRBV2 to TRBJ1-1; 7 nucleotides align to TRBD1. The germline CDR1 and CDR2 sequences are SNHLY and FYNNEI. CDR3 length equals 19 residues. The V and J ends lost 1 base and 1 base, in that order; junction bases with no gene match: 15. CDR3 coding DNA: TGTGCCAGCAGTGAAGTAGTAGTCCTGTTACAGGGGACGAACACTGAAGCTTTCTTT. As protein: CASSEVVVLLQGTNTEAFF.

This clone occurred once. This chain links TRBV7-2 with TRBJ2-2, with D tentatively TRBD1 (5 bases). The length of the CDR3 is 15 residues. The ends were cut back, 6 bases at V and 4 bases at J, with 15 bases in the middle. Germline V gene lookup returns CDR1 SGHTA and CDR2 FQGNSA. The CDR3 reads CASRPYQGPTGELFF. DNA of the CDR3: TGTGCCAGCAGACCGTACCAGGGTCCCACCGGGGAGCTGTTTTTT. Looking up the rest from reference TRBV7-2 and TRBJ2-2 gives the full variable domain: GAGVSQSPSNKVTEKGKDVELRCDPISGHTALYWYRQSLGQGLEFLIYFQGNSAPDKSGLPSDRFSAERTGGSVSTLTIQRTQQEDSAVYLCASRPYQGPTGELFFGEGSRLTVL.

This clone was detected once. This sequence joins TRBV5-6 and TRBJ2-2; D is ambiguous. CDR1 is SGHDT, CDR2 YYEEEE, per germline. The V end lost 2 bases, the J end lost 2 bases, and 16 bases lay between the germline ends. The CDR3 spans 17 residues. CDR3 in DNA: TGTGCCAGCAGCTTTTCGGCTCGTCCTTTTAACACCGGGGAGCTGTTTTTT. This encodes CASSFSARPFNTGELFF.

This clone was detected many times. This chain uses TRBV7-2 with TRBJ1-2; D unresolved. The germline V and J ends were trimmed by 7 bases and 0 bases, with 12 bases remaining between them. Germline values: CDR1 SGHTA, CDR2 FQGNSA. This CDR3 region has 14 residues. The CDR3 DNA reads as TGTGCCAGCACCTCCCATGAAGCTAACTATGGCTACACCTTC. This encodes CASTSHEANYGYTF.

V is TRBV30 and J is TRBJ1-2, with D unclear. Germline-derived CDR1 and CDR2 are GTSNPN and SVGIG (reference sequence). Trimming removed 0 bases from V and 2 bases from J, with 16 bases in between. CDR3 length equals 16 residues. DNA of the CDR3: TGTGCCTGGAGTGTTGGGAGACCAGCAATCAACTATGGCTACACCTTC. It encodes CAWSVGRPAINYGYTF.

This clone was found once. The rearrangement uses TRBV14 and TRBJ2-7; D not certain. Trimming left V 3 bases short and J 2 bases short, with 5 bases between. The CDR3 sequence is 12 residues long. Per germline, CDR1 SGHDN and CDR2 FVKESK. The CDR3 DNA sequence: TGTGCCAGCAGCCATGGCCCCTACGAGCAGTACTTC. This translates into CASSHGPYEQYF.

This clone was seen only a few times. The V call is TRBV29-1, the J call TRBJ2-5, with unresolved D. Germline lookup yields CDR1 SQVTM and CDR2 ANQGSEA. This CDR3 is 11 amino acids long. Trimming left V 4 bases short and J 4 bases short, with 7 bases between. For the CDR3, the DNA is TGCAGCGTTGCGGACGGAGAGACCCAGTACTTC. It encodes CSVADGETQYF.

V and J are TRBV6-6 and TRBJ2-2, with 8 nucleotides matching TRBD1. Germline trimming cut 4 bases from V and 5 bases from J; bases unmatched to any gene: 9. CDR1 and CDR2 from the germline V gene are MNHNY and SVGAGI (reference sequence). There are 16 residues in the CDR3. Written as DNA, the CDR3 is TGTGCCAGCAGTTCCTCGGACAGGGCGGGAACCGGGGAGCTGTTTTTT. Its translation: CASSSSDRAGTGELFF.

CDR3 coding DNA: TGCAGCGCGGGACTAGCTGGATACAATGAGCAGTTCTTC. This sequence encodes CSAGLAGYNEQFF. The chain joins TRBV29-1 to TRBJ2-1; TRBD2 matches 9 bases. The trim removed 7 bases at V and 4 bases at J, leaving 5 bases unmatched. Per the germline V gene, CDR1 is SQVTM and CDR2 is ANQGSEA. This CDR3 comprises 13 residues.

The chain links TRBV10-3 to TRBJ1-6; the D gene is possibly TRBD1 (5 bases). Trimming left V 6 bases short and J 7 bases short, with 13 bases between. CDR3 size: 14 residues. CDR1 is ENHRY, CDR2 SYGVKD, per germline. The CDR3 protein is CAISGGEPNSPLHF. The CDR3 coding sequence is TGTGCCATCAGCGGAGGGGAACCCAATTCACCCCTCCACTTT.

The rearrangement uses TRBV6-5 and TRBJ2-5; 8 bases line up with TRBD2. Germline values: CDR1 MNHEY, CDR2 SVGAGI. V dropped 6 bases and J dropped 2; count of bases not matched to a gene: 5. The CDR3 sequence is 14 residues long. Here the CDR3 DNA reads TGTGCCAGCAGCCGGGGACTAGGACAAGAGACCCAGTACTTC. Translation gives CASSRGLGQETQYF.

V is TRBV4-3 and J is TRBJ2-1; D unclear. V lost 8 bases to trimming and J lost 5 bases, with 16 bases between them. The CDR3 spans 14 residues. CDR1 and CDR2 from the germline V gene are LGHNA and YSLEER. The CDR3 nucleotides read TGCGCCAGCGCTCGGCGCCCTTACGACAATGAGCAGTTCTTC. This codes for CASARRPYDNEQFF.

The chain is built from TRBV4-3 and TRBJ2-2, with a tentative D call TRBD1 (5 bases). The CDR3 is 13 amino acids. Germline CDR1 LGHNA, CDR2 YSLEER. Trimming took 4 bases from V and 7 from J, leaving 10 bases between them. The CDR3 region is CASSRKQGGELFF. The CDR3 DNA reads TGCGCCAGCAGCCGAAAGCAGGGCGGGGAGCTGTTTTTT.

V is TRBV9 and J is TRBJ2-7; D may match TRBD1 or TRBD2 (5 bases each). The germline gives CDR1 SGDLS, CDR2 YYNGEE. With 6 bases removed from V and 6 bases from J, the gap between germline ends came to 13 bases. The CDR3 contains 12 residues. The CDR3 reads CASNTGRGEQYF. The CDR3 nucleotides are TGTGCCAGCAACACGGGGCGAGGCGAGCAGTACTTC.

This chain connects TRBV10-3 to TRBJ2-1; the D call may be TRBD1 or TRBD2 (6 bases each). Trimming pared 3 bases from V and 0 bases from J, leaving 9 bases between. Germline V gene sequence: CDR1 ENHRY, CDR2 SYGVKD. The CDR3 is made up of 15 amino acids. The CDR3 protein is CAISDEGGSYNEQFF. The CDR3 DNA reads as TGTGCCATCAGTGATGAGGGGGGCTCCTACAATGAGCAGTTCTTC.

The CDR3 DNA follows: TGCAGCTACTGCGCGCTTTTGAACACTGAAGCTTTCTTT. Translated, it gives CSYCALLNTEAFF. This rearrangement joins TRBV29-1 to TRBJ1-1; no clear D. Germline V CDR1 and CDR2: SQVTM, ANQGSEA. Trimming cost V 8 bases and J 0 bases, with 13 bases left between them. The CDR3 is 13 amino acids.

The genes are TRBV7-2 and TRBJ2-7, with 11 nucleotides matching TRBD2. Germline V gene lookup returns CDR1 SGHTA and CDR2 FQGNSA. Losses at the gene ends were 5 bases for V and 2 bases for J; bases not matched to a gene: 5. The CDR3 contains 15 residues. The CDR3 reads CASSRLAGSPYEQYF. The DNA of the CDR3 is TGTGCCAGCAGCAGACTAGCGGGGTCCCCCTACGAGCAGTACTTC.

This rearrangement joins TRBV30 to TRBJ2-1; TRBD2 is a possible D gene (5 bases). CDR1 and CDR2 from the germline V gene are GTSNPN and SVGIG (reference sequence). The CDR3 totals 15 residues. Trimming took 2 bases from V and 5 from J, leaving 16 bases between them. The CDR3: CAWSPYMDLNNEQFF. The CDR3 region has the DNA TGTGCCTGGAGTCCTTATATGGACTTAAACAATGAGCAGTTCTTC.

This clone has only a few counts. The J gene is TRBJ2-7, the V gene TRBV7-9; D is unclear. Germline assignment: CDR1 SEHNR and CDR2 FQNEAQ (reference sequence). The ends were cut back, 6 bases at V and 0 bases at J, with 12 bases in the middle. The length of the CDR3 is 14 residues. The CDR3 sequence is CASSGLTSSYEQYF. CDR3 nucleotide sequence: TGTGCCAGCAGTGGTCTGACGAGCTCCTACGAGCAGTACTTC.

This chain connects TRBV5-1 to TRBJ1-2, with D maybe TRBD1 (5 bases). There are 14 residues in the CDR3. Trimming pared 1 base from V and 4 bases from J, leaving 11 bases between. Per germline, CDR1 SGHRS and CDR2 YFSETQ. The CDR3 loop is CASSLSSGLYGYTF. CDR3 nucleotide sequence: TGCGCCAGCAGCTTGTCGTCGGGGCTCTATGGCTACACCTTC. Full variable domain (outside the CDR3, taken from reference TRBV5-1 and TRBJ1-2): KAGVTQTPRYLIKTRGQQVTLSCSPISGHRSVSWYQQTPGQGLQFLFEYFSETQRNKGNFPGRFSGRQFSNSRSEMNVSTLELGDSALYLCASSLSSGLYGYTFGSGTRLTVV.

The rearrangement uses TRBV2 and TRBJ2-3; D may be TRBD1 or TRBD2 (5 bases each). CDR1 and CDR2 from the germline V gene are SNHLY and FYNNEI. CDR3 length: 14 residues. Deletions cut 10 bases from V and 4 bases from J, with 18 bases between. The CDR3 region has the DNA TGTGCCACGGGGCGAGGCCCTGAGGCAGATACGCAGTATTTT. Its protein product is CATGRGPEADTQYF.

The chain joins TRBV30 to TRBJ1-5, with a possible D match to TRBD1 (5 bases). V was cut by 2 bases and J by 5 bases, with 13 bases left in between. This CDR3 has 14 amino acids. Per the germline V gene, CDR1 is GTSNPN and CDR2 is SVGIG (reference sequence). CDR3 nucleotides: TGTGCCTGGAGTCAGGGTGTGGGGGATCAGCCCCAGCATTTT. This translates into CAWSQGVGDQPQHF.

The rearrangement joins TRBV7-8 to TRBJ1-1; the D gene is possibly TRBD1 (5 bases). CDR3 length equals 16 residues. V lost 5 bases and J lost 2, with 18 bases in between. Germline CDR1 reads SGHVS; CDR2 reads FQNEAQ. The CDR3 bases are TGTGCCAGCAGCATCACCAGGACATTCGTAAACACTGAAGCTTTCTTT. The encoded protein is CASSITRTFVNTEAFF.